This T cell receptor (beta chain) was observed in a study of blood T cell repertoires in COVID-19 (dated by TCRdb to 2018 to 2020). A note on the overall study: Samples from collaborators originated in the United States, Italy and Spain and spanned both the acute and convalescent phases of COVID-19. The prospective study material was composed of cDNA or gDNA derived from T cells, B-cell-depleted T cells, or PBMCs. Samples were obtained from the ongoing ImmuneRACE study (first 160 participants) and from approximately 1,200 subjects provided by 6 global collaborators. The dataset comprised deeply sampled blood TCRbeta repertoires from subjects exposed to, actively infected with, or recovered from COVID-19. Where available, HLA class I and class II types were obtained from metadata supplied by the sample provider rather than from assay-based typing. A freely available public database, intended as a resource for researchers studying the immune response to SARS-CoV-2, is where the repertoires were released. The sample metadata nearly always contained a de-identified subject ID, COVID-19 status, age in years and sex.

As to this clone: The antigen it binds to is not known. Base qualities are not provided; no much larger clone lies one nucleotide away.

Collaborating institutions collected whole blood in K2EDTA tubes following their own protocols. For TCRbeta analysis, collaborators shipped samples in one of three forms: frozen whole blood, isolated PBMCs, or DNA extracted from either of those sample types. V is clipped by 5 bases and J by 6 bases, and the sequence between their germline boundaries is 10 bases long. CDR1 SEHNR and CDR2 FQNEAQ were looked up in the germline V gene (reference sequence). The CDR3, cysteine through phenylalanine, is 13 amino acids long. The retained sequence is limited to the CDR3, 39 bases, with the frame set at the first base. TCRbeta CDR3 regions were amplified from genomic DNA using the immunoSEQ Assay, a bias-controlled multiplex PCR. The authors' pipeline ran thus. The number of nucleated cells in each sample was estimated by amplification of reference gene primers within the assay. To quantify the absolute abundance of each unique TCRbeta CDR3 rearrangement, sequence reads were collapsed and filtered. For each sample, productive Simpson clonality was calculated as the square root of Simpson's diversity index across productive rearrangements. TCRdb re-hosts the immuneACCESS table, in-frame sequences only. Its copies lack some clones; in the studies checked, an unresolved V gene accounts for under half of them, and the cause for the rest is not known. V and J calls plus clone size are reproduced from that table; the DNA served to infer D and trimming. The sample yields approximately 74,000 clones; approximately 85% were counted once. The ten largest clonotypes hold 30% to 45% of the sample.

The full study reports these points: Clinical and demographic metadata were provided uncurated, with the amount varying by source and participant.

The source of this sequence is a man in his sixties or seventies with acute or convalescent COVID-19. Sequenced: peripheral blood. This receptor chain uses TRBV7-9 and TRBJ2-2; the D gene identity is not certain. The DNA is as follows: TGTGCCAGCAGCCAGACTCGCTCCGGGGAGCTGTTTTTT. This is translated as CASSQTRSGELFF.